This paragraph covers one T cell receptor (beta chain) sequence. This clone was found once. This clone's antigen is unknown. No base qualities exist here, and no much larger clone lies one base off it. The cohort comprised around 700 healthy bone marrow donors. Cohort members were all nominally healthy when sampled, although unrecorded immune exposures were likely present. CMV serostatus was recorded as positive for 289 and negative for 352 of the 666 cohort members, whereas no CMV serostatus was recorded for the donor in question. A peripheral blood sample was provided by each donor, and peripheral blood mononuclear cells were used for TCR beta sequencing. Genomic DNA was extracted from the blood cell samples with the Qiagen DNeasy Blood Extraction Kit. The entry originates in a study of cytomegalovirus exposure and HLA in healthy donors (dated by TCRdb to about 2017). Regarding the research as a whole: An earlier analysis of some 500 of the donors reported 250 to 350 Gb of sequence data and some 120 million unique TCR beta sequences from 150 million to 200 million T cells. An early release covering about 600 HLA-typed donors comprised approximately 290 gigabases of sequencing data and tens of millions of unique TCR sequences. Of the 300 to 450 genotyped donors, about 80% fell in the genetic ancestry cluster associated with self-reported Caucasian donors. The study was designed to test whether signatures of past pathogen exposure could be identified by cataloging public T cell receptors. The T cell repertoires of several hundred subjects were profiled by immunosequencing and related to cytomegalovirus serostatus. A separate validation cohort of more than 100 different subjects was used in addition to the roughly 700-subject first cohort. The study combined high-throughput TCR immunosequencing, statistical association of individual TCRs with disease status, and machine learning to predict cytomegalovirus infection status. A later analysis re-analyzed previously published TCR beta repertoires from 500 to 700 donors and added high-resolution HLA genotyping to study TCR occurrence patterns. Rather than using new phenotypic data, the later analysis identified candidate immune exposures from TCR beta sequences and from how often those sequences occurred across donors. An earlier analysis of around 580 of the donors used high-throughput TCR beta sequencing to judge whether each TCR beta V gene segment behaved as functional or pseudogenic. Donor age, sex, ethnicity and CMV serostatus were compiled alongside the repertoire data. Genome-wide SNP genotypes for about 65% of the 666 donors were used in a later genetic analysis, which treated that subset as a discovery cohort. Every repertoire in the discovery cohort had been generated on one and the same sequencing platform. Class I and class II HLA loci were covered by the typing at four-digit resolution. The number of donors typed differed by locus, with roughly 629-640 for A, B, C, DRB1 and DQB1, 522 for DQA1, 600 to 610 for DPA1, and 450 to 480 for DPB1. A handful of DR-DQ haplotypes were handled as single units for association and clustering because linkage in the cohort was strong. Among about 360 genotyped donors of the cohort, an average of about 240,000 unique TCR beta nucleotide sequences were sequenced per donor, roughly a sixth of them non-productive.

The paper as a whole reports these results and caveats: The classifier was reported to diagnose cytomegalovirus status with high specificity and sensitivity in both the original and validation cohorts. V-gene and J-gene trimming of TCR beta chains was associated with a missense DCLRE1C variant in a later genetic analysis, and the association was replicated in an independent cohort. The only immune exposure information available for the cohort was CMV serostatus. Assigning TCR associations to individual alleles was difficult when HLA alleles, especially DR and DQ, strongly co-occurred. A total of roughly 160 TCR beta chains were listed by the study as associated with cytomegalovirus. A further reported finding was that TCR beta sequences accurately predicted the HLA-A and HLA-B alleles for most subjects in the first cohort. In a later analysis, several top co-occurrence clusters were reported to appear linked to parvovirus B19, influenza, CMV and Epstein-Barr virus. The cohort was sequenced for TCR beta chains only, and without alpha or paired-chain data the features that could be detected were limited. While some public TCRs were present in many individuals, most TCR sequences turned up only very rarely across donors. The presence/absence analyses assumed that sequencing depth was roughly uniform across donors, and that assumption may not be true. In a later genetic analysis, fewer N-insertions in productive TCRs were reported among donors in an Asian-associated ancestry cluster than the approximately 670-donor mean. In an earlier analysis of around 500 of the donors, most TCR beta V segments appeared in productive rearrangements about 87% or about 30% of the time, broadly matching IMGT annotations. The sequencing pipeline was judged likely to have produced a cluster of highly shared sequence variants as a technical artifact. The authors suggested that the approach could potentially be extended to other disease states and immunological phenotypes. Three of the identified cytomegalovirus-associated TCR beta chains were confirmed in vitro to be specific for cytomegalovirus antigens. In a later analysis, TCR association rates were found to vary across HLA loci, with the most associated TCRs seen for DRB1 alleles and the fewest for HLA-C alleles. The earlier analysis of 450 to 700 of the donors excluded over 15 rarely observed V segments, including chromosome 9 orphons, because counts were too low. Linkage disequilibrium might explain the correlated functional status among segregating V segments, but an unknown experimental factor could not be excluded. A later analysis found that HLA-associated TCR beta chains were more clonally expanded and had lower generation probabilities than equally common non-associated chains. According to a later analysis, most CMV-associated TCR beta chains appeared to be HLA-restricted, and the HLA associations seemed to be driven largely by CMV exposure. Specific HLA alleles were associated with 15,000 to 20,000 TCR beta sequences at a false discovery rate of 0.05 in a later analysis. Because the 87-base-pair reads could not distinguish some IMGT-functional V segments, including TRBV6-2 and TRBV6-3, those segments were excluded. Because some donors lacked HLA typing at each locus, the association tests relied only on the typed subset.

Library creation used the immunoSEQ multiplex PCR assay. For the multiplex PCR, a mixture combining 60 forward primers for TCR Vbeta segments and 13 reverse primers for TCR Jbeta segments was used. Amplification of the CDR3 region of rearranged TCR beta genes was performed with a multiplex PCR assay on genomic DNA. Amplified TCR beta libraries were sequenced as 87-base-pair reads on the Illumina HiSeq System. Concerning the study's data processing: In a later analysis, about 80 million unique TCR beta chains were counted across the approximately 640 repertoires, and around 10 million of these chains were shared by at least two donors. Raw reads were error-corrected and collapsed into unique sequences with a nearest-neighbor algorithm that merged closely related sequences to remove PCR and sequencing errors. CDR3 sequences were aligned to IMGT reference sequences to assign V, D and J gene segments. For a sequence to be retained, at least a six-nucleotide match to both a V gene segment and a J gene segment was required. A rearrangement was called productive if the CDR3 had no stop codons and remained in frame with V and J, and every other rearrangement was called non-productive. Following IMGT convention, CDR3 was defined as the stretch from the second conserved V-encoded cysteine to the conserved J-encoded phenylalanine. In an earlier analysis of 500 to 650 of the donors, sequences lacking an unambiguous match to a single V gene segment were excluded. In an earlier analysis of 587 of the donors, V segments were called functional above 56.7% productive rearrangements and were called segregating when the between-donor standard deviation exceeded 5%. A statistical classification framework was built for diagnosing cytomegalovirus status from the catalog of TCR beta chain sequences. In a later analysis, V and J genes were assigned by comparing TCR nucleotide sequences against IMGT/GENE-DB human TR gene sequences. A later analysis assigned CDR3 sequences and most-parsimonious VDJ recombination scenarios with the TCRdist pipeline. A later analysis defined each TCR beta chain by its CDR3 amino acid sequence plus V-gene family, and excluded reads lacking a unique V-gene family. To address suspected cross-contamination and a sequencing artifact, a later analysis removed several hundred highly shared, low-generation-probability nucleotide sequences. A later analysis calculated a clonal expansion index for each public chain from normalized within-repertoire ranks of inferred template counts. A later analysis computed generation probabilities with a VDJ recombination model fitted to out-of-frame rearrangements, and checked the results against IGoR. A later analysis scored TCR-TCR, TCR-HLA and TCR-CMV co-occurrence with hypergeometric tests, applying a repertoire-size bias correction to TCR pairs. False discovery rates were estimated in a later analysis by permuting HLA or CMV assignments 20 times. In a later analysis, co-occurring TCRs were grouped with DBSCAN, and TCRdist sequence similarity was added when clustering was performed within HLA-allele-positive subsets. Repertoires with fewer than 30,000 or more than 120,000 public chains were left out of co-occurrence clustering, as were five repertoires with anomalous nucleotide sharing. Imported from immuneACCESS, the table was reduced by TCRdb to in-frame sequences with V and J called. These copies leave out some clones; in studies compared against another copy, an unresolved V gene accounts for under half, and the cause of the remainder is not known. V and J calls and clone size are given by that table; D and trimming were obtained from the DNA. For this sample the table gives 200,000 to 250,000 clones, of which more than 70% were detected only once. The ten largest make up over 1% of the sample.

From the cysteine through the phenylalanine, the CDR3 covers 15 amino acids. The only DNA kept is the CDR3, 45 bases in frame from the first base. For CDR1 and CDR2, the germline V gene lists KGHSH and LQKENI. V loses 3 bases of germline sequence and J loses 5 bases, and the interval between the two ends is 17 bases. The clonotype originates from a human donor in good health. Material for sequencing was PBMCs. This sequence uses TRBV18 and TRBJ2-7; TRBD1 is a weak D gene call, 6 bases matching. The nucleotide sequence reads TGTGCCAGCTCACCCTCCCAGGGGACGGTGGACGAGCAGTACTTC. The encoded protein is CASSPSQGTVDEQYF.